This TCR beta chain came from a study of cytomegalovirus exposure and HLA in healthy donors. The CDR3 is made up of 14 amino acids. Deletions cut 0 bases from V and 8 bases from J, with 14 bases between. Per germline, CDR1 SGHDT and CDR2 YYEEEE. Measured with immunoSEQ multiplex PCR; TCRdb has only the in-frame clones, and not every one. The sample yields 250,000 to 400,000 clones, 75% to 90% seen once. The specimen sequenced was PBMCs. The clonotype originates from a woman in her twenties or thirties in good health and CMV-seropositive. The genes are TRBV5-6 and TRBJ1-1, with D possibly being TRBD1 (6 bases). CDR3 DNA sequence: TGTGCCAGCAGCTTGGCCATTGAGACAGGAGAAGCTTTCTTT. Its protein is CASSLAIETGEAFF. Filled out from reference TRBV5-6 and TRBJ1-1, the complete variable domain reads DAGVTQSPTHLIKTRGQQVTLRCSPKSGHDTVSWYQQALGQGPQFIFQYYEEEERQRGNFPDRFSGHQFPNYSSELNVNALLLGDSALYLCASSLAIETGEAFFGQGTRLTVV.